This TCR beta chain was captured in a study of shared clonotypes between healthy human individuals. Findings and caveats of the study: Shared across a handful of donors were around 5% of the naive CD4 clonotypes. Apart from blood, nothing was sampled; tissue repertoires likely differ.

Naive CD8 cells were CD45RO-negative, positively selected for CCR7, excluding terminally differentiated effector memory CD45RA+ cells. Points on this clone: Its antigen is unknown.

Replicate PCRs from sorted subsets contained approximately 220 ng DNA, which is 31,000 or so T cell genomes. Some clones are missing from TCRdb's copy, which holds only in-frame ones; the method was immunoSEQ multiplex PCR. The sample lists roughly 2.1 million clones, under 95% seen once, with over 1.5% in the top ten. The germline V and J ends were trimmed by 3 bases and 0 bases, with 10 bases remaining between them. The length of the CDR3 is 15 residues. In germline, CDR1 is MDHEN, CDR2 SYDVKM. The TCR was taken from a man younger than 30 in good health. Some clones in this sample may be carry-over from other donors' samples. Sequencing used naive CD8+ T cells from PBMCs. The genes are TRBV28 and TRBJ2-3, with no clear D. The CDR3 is CASSFTGVSTDTQYF. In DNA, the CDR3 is TGTGCCAGCAGTTTCACTGGGGTCAGCACAGATACGCAGTATTTT.